A selection of T cell receptor beta chains follows, all from one sample in a study of sequential checkpoint blockade in melanoma. The repertoire was sequenced with immunoSEQ multiplex PCR; TCRdb's copy has only in-frame clones and lacks some. Among about 30,000 clones listed, approximately 75% were seen once. The sequencing used CD8+ T cells sorted from blood (inferred from file names), collected from a patient given nivolumab and ipilimumab in sequence. The origin of the receptors is a human donor with melanoma. The CDR3 runs from the conserved cysteine through the conserved F or W. The D gene is left open where the match is weak. The size entry is marked missing in some rows and otherwise reads once, few, many or a size class.

-	-	TRBV29-1	TRBJ2-1	CSSLGLDSGQFF	TGCAGCTCCCTCGGGTTAGACAGTGGGCAGTTCTTC
-	-	TRBV2	TRBJ1-1	CAPKGGRPNTEAFF	TGTGCCCCTAAAGGAGGACGGCCGAACACTGAAGCTTTCTTT
-	TRBD1	TRBV10-3	TRBJ1-6	CAISALQGTGVDSPLHF	TGTGCCATCAGTGCACTACAAGGGACAGGGGTAGATTCACCCCTCCACTTT
-	TRBD2	TRBV7-9	TRBJ2-7	CASSSPSGGLSYEQYF	TGTGCCAGCAGCTCACCTAGCGGGGGGCTCTCCTACGAGCAGTACTTC
medium-sized	TRBD1	TRBV6-4	TRBJ2-1	CASSVRTGSVDEQFF	TGTGCCAGCAGTGTCCGGACAGGATCGGTGGATGAGCAGTTCTTC
few	TRBD1	TRBV9	TRBJ2-7	CASGGRDRGYEQYF	TGTGCCAGCGGGGGCCGGGACAGGGGTTACGAGCAGTACTTC
-	-	TRBV7-8	TRBJ1-4	CASTQPGEKLFF	TGTGCCAGCACCCAACCGGGAGAAAAACTGTTTTTT
few	TRBD2	TRBV11-2	TRBJ2-1	CASSSPGGNEQFF	TGTGCCAGCAGCTCCCCGGGGGGGAATGAGCAGTTCTTC
medium-sized	-	TRBV28	TRBJ1-4	CGAGAATNEKLFF	TGTGGGGCGGGGGCAGCAACTAATGAAAAACTGTTTTTT
few	-	TRBV7-8	TRBJ1-2	CASSLAGTPDSYGYTF	TGTGCCAGCAGCTTAGCCGGGACTCCCGACTCTTATGGCTACACCTTC
few	TRBD2	TRBV7-9	TRBJ2-5	CASSLVGLAAAGETQYF	TGTGCCAGCAGCTTGGTTGGACTAGCGGCCGCCGGGGAGACCCAGTACTTC
-	-	TRBV4-1	TRBJ2-3	CASSGGVTDTQYF	TGCGCCAGCAGCGGCGGGGTCACAGATACGCAGTATTTT
-	-	TRBV25-1	TRBJ2-7	CASSEGAAEQYF	TGTGCCAGCAGTGAAGGGGCGGCCGAGCAGTACTTC
-	TRBD1	TRBV7-9	TRBJ2-7	CASSRTGTGAYEQYF	TGTGCCAGCAGCCGGACCGGGACAGGGGCCTACGAGCAGTACTTC
-	-	TRBV4-2	TRBJ1-2	CASSQEREVHGYTF	TGTGCCAGCAGCCAAGAGAGGGAGGTCCATGGCTACACCTTC
-	TRBD1	TRBV27	TRBJ2-7	CASSRQGPYEQYF	TGTGCCAGCAGCCGACAGGGGCCTTACGAGCAGTACTTC
-	TRBD2	TRBV11-1	TRBJ2-1	CASSPGTSGVSSYNEQFF	TGTGCCAGCAGCCCCGGGACTAGCGGCGTCAGCTCCTACAATGAGCAGTTCTTC
once	-	TRBV11-2	TRBJ2-7	CASSFETYEQYF	TGTGCCAGCAGCTTTGAGACCTACGAGCAGTACTTC
-	-	TRBV5-1	TRBJ2-1	CASRAADEQFF	TGCGCCAGCAGGGCGGCCGATGAGCAGTTCTTC
few	-	TRBV5-4	TRBJ2-7	CASSSDSYEQYF	TGTGCCAGCAGCTCGGACAGTTACGAGCAGTACTTC
-	TRBD2	TRBV9	TRBJ2-7	CASSLAGGLSEQYF	TGTGCCAGCAGTCTAGCGGGGGGGCTTAGCGAGCAGTACTTC
few	TRBD1	TRBV10-3	TRBJ2-5	CAIGTGTQYF	TGTGCCATAGGGACAGGGACCCAGTACTTC
-	-	TRBV28	TRBJ2-1	CASSLQNSRAGQFF	TGTGCCAGCAGTTTACAGAATAGCCGAGCGGGGCAGTTCTTC
-	-	TRBV11-2	TRBJ1-5	CASWPLPSILVRPF	-
-	-	TRBV28	TRBJ2-5	CASGAGPETQYF	TGTGCCAGCGGGGCAGGGCCAGAGACCCAGTACTTC
once	-	TRBV11-2	TRBJ2-7	CASSSPTGTSYEQYF	TGTGCCAGCAGCTCGCCAACCGGGACATCCTACGAGCAGTACTTC
-	-	TRBV27	TRBJ1-1	CASSLYSGGTEAFF	TGTGCCAGCAGTTTATATTCCGGGGGCACTGAAGCTTTCTTT
-	TRBD1	TRBV27	TRBJ1-2	CASSPRTGTNYGYTF	TGTGCCAGCAGTCCCCGGACAGGGACCAACTATGGCTACACCTTC
few	TRBD1	TRBV6-9	TRBJ1-2	CASSYSTGYGYTF	TGTGCCAGCAGTTACTCGACAGGGTATGGCTACACCTTC
-	-	TRBV11-2	TRBJ2-2	CASSLTERSTGELFF	TGTGCCAGCAGCTTAACCGAAAGGAGTACCGGGGAGCTGTTTTTT
-	-	TRBV14	TRBJ2-5	CASSPDLAPGTQYF	TGTGCCAGCAGCCCTGACTTGGCTCCTGGGACCCAGTACTTC
-	-	TRBV20-1	TRBJ1-6	CSAAQGSPLHF	TGCAGTGCTGCGCAGGGGTCACCCCTCCACTTT
few	-	TRBV7-6	TRBJ1-1	CASSALTGNIEAFF	TGTGCCAGCAGCGCCCTGACGGGGAACATTGAAGCTTTCTTT
few	TRBD2	TRBV27	TRBJ2-3	CASDGLAGTDTQYF	TGTGCCAGCGACGGACTAGCGGGGACAGATACGCAGTATTTT
-	-	TRBV14	TRBJ2-3	CASSQDEAAILSTDTQYF	TGTGCCAGCAGCCAAGATGAGGCGGCCATCCTTAGCACAGATACGCAGTATTTT
-	-	TRBV11-2	TRBJ1-1	CASSLLWNTEAFF	TGTGCCAGCAGCTTGTTATGGAACACTGAAGCTTTCTTT
-	TRBD2	TRBV27	TRBJ2-1	CASRGLAAEQFF	TGTGCCAGCAGGGGACTAGCGGCCGAGCAGTTCTTC
-	TRBD2	TRBV27	TRBJ2-7	CASSLKASGVNEQYF	TGTGCCAGCAGTTTAAAGGCTAGCGGGGTAAACGAGCAGTACTTC
-	-	TRBV27	TRBJ1-5	CASSSGYAKPQHF	TGTGCCAGCAGTTCAGGGTATGCTAAGCCCCAGCATTTT
few	TRBD1	TRBV5-5	TRBJ2-2	CASSQDETGGLPGELFF	TGTGCCAGCAGCCAAGATGAAACAGGGGGATTGCCCGGGGAGCTGTTTTTT